The 26 T cell receptor beta chains given below trace back to one sample, sequenced in a study of cytomegalovirus exposure and HLA in healthy donors. PCR involved 60 Vbeta and 13 Jbeta primers. The assay was immunoSEQ multiplex PCR, and TCRdb's table has in-frame clones only and misses some. The data show some 180,000 clones, around 80% seen once. The material sequenced was PBMCs. The source of these receptors is a man aged 25 to 40 in good health and CMV-seronegative.

This clone is a singleton in its sample. V gene TRBV9 combines with J gene TRBJ2-3; tentatively, D is TRBD2 (5 bases). V shed 6 bases and J shed 4 bases, with 15 bases lying between them. The CDR3 extends over 14 amino acids. Germline values: CDR1 SGDLS, CDR2 YYNGEE. CDR3 DNA: TGTGCCAGCAACTCATTAGGACTTCCAGATACGCAGTATTTT. Amino acid sequence: CASNSLGLPDTQYF.

The rearrangement joins TRBV2 to TRBJ2-1, with 8 bases fitting TRBD1. Losses at the gene ends were 7 bases for V and 7 bases for J; bases not matched to a gene: 6. The germline V gene encodes CDR1 SNHLY and CDR2 FYNNEI. This CDR3 has 13 amino acids. CDR3 DNA sequence: TGTGCCAGCAAAACGACAGGGGAAAATGAGCAGTTCTTC. Protein: CASKTTGENEQFF.

The chain carries TRBV5-1 and TRBJ1-1; D is uncertain. The CDR3 is 14 amino acids. Per germline, CDR1 SGHRS and CDR2 YFSETQ. The V gene lost 9 bases and the J gene lost 4 bases, with 19 bases spanning the gap. The DNA of the CDR3 is TGCGCCACATACCTTACCGCGGGGAGCACTGAAGCTTTCTTT. This codes for CATYLTAGSTEAFF.

The chain uses TRBV7-9 and TRBJ2-7, with a weak D call TRBD1 (5 bases). The CDR3 extends over 14 amino acids. Germline V lookup: CDR1 SEHNR, CDR2 FQNEAQ (reference sequence). Between the trimmed V and J ends, which lost 1 base and 4 bases, there was a span of 11 bases. This CDR3 reads CASSLDGAVYEQYF. DNA for the CDR3: TGTGCCAGCAGCTTAGATGGGGCAGTGTACGAGCAGTACTTC.

Only one count was recorded for this clone. The chain has TRBV12-2 and TRBJ2-7; the table's D call of TRBD2 was not tested on the DNA. TRBV12-2 is labeled a pseudogene. The CDR3 is 17 amino acids. CDR3 protein: CASRLVGSAGGPYEQYF. For the CDR3, the DNA is TGTGCAAGTCGCTTAGTAGGCTCAGCGGGAGGCCCCTACGAGCAGTACTTC.

This sequence joins TRBV27 and TRBJ1-1; D is ambiguous. The germline CDR1 and CDR2 sequences are MNHEY and SMNVEV (reference sequence). The germline V and J ends were trimmed by 6 bases and 1 base, with 12 bases remaining between them. This CDR3 spans 14 amino acids. This CDR3 reads CASSINPGNTEAFF. The CDR3 region has the DNA TGTGCCAGCAGCATCAATCCCGGGAACACTGAAGCTTTCTTT.

The chain carries TRBV27 and TRBJ1-2; TRBD1 agrees at 8 bases. From germline, CDR1 is MNHEY and CDR2 SMNVEV (reference sequence). This CDR3 has 13 residues. V was clipped by 6 bases and J by 4 bases; unmatched bases: 4. CDR3 loop: CASRIQGGYGYTF. The DNA for the CDR3 is TGTGCCAGCAGGATACAGGGGGGCTATGGCTACACCTTC.

The V call is TRBV28, the J call TRBJ2-7; tentatively, D is TRBD1 (6 bases). Germline CDR1 and CDR2: MDHEN and SYDVKM. The CDR3 totals 15 residues. Between the trimmed V and J ends, which lost 6 bases and 3 bases, there was a span of 18 bases. The CDR3 sequence: CASRSTGTFFYEQYF. As DNA, the CDR3 is TGTGCCAGCAGGTCAACCGGGACATTCTTCTACGAGCAGTACTTC.

The rearrangement links TRBV29-1 to TRBJ2-7; the match to TRBD1 covers 10 bases. The CDR3 spans 14 residues. Losses at the gene ends were 4 bases for V and 4 bases for J; bases not matched to a gene: 7. Germline CDR1 and CDR2: SQVTM and ANQGSEA. In nucleotides, the CDR3 is TGCAGCGTTGTCCGAGGGGACAGGGGATACGAGCAGTACTTC. Its translation: CSVVRGDRGYEQYF.

This clone was detected only once. This chain connects TRBV7-9 to TRBJ2-3; TRBD2 matches 8 bases. The junction had 11 bases not matched to a gene; V was cut back by 8 bases and J by 1 base. There are 16 residues in the CDR3. Germline V gene lookup returns CDR1 SEHNR and CDR2 FQNEAQ (reference sequence). CDR3 protein: CASATHRREGTDTQYF. As DNA, the CDR3 is TGTGCCAGCGCTACCCATAGGCGGGAGGGCACAGATACGCAGTATTTT.

The chain is built from TRBV7-3 and TRBJ2-2, with D perhaps matching TRBD2 (6 bases). Trimming took 5 bases from V and 6 from J, leaving 13 bases between them. Germline-derived CDR1 and CDR2 are SGHTA and FQGTGA. There are 14 residues in the CDR3. Here the CDR3 DNA reads TGTGCCAGCAGCCCCGCGACGGGGGCCGGGGAGCTGTTTTTT. Translated, it gives CASSPATGAGELFF.

Details on this clone: In this CDR3 the conserved last residue, phenylalanine or tryptophan, is missing, so a read error is likely. The chain carries TRBV2 and TRBJ2-4, with D tentatively TRBD2 (5 bases). The germline V gene has CDR1 SNHLY and CDR2 FYNNEI. The CDR3 loop spans 17 amino acids. V was trimmed by 0 bases and J by 0 bases, leaving 12 bases between them. CDR3 in amino acids: CASSEARGKLAKNIQYL. CDR3 nucleotides: TGTGCCAGCAGTGAAGCGCGAGGGAAGCTAGCCAAAAACATTCAGTACCTC.

This clone was counted a few times. The chain employs TRBV11-2 and TRBJ2-1; 15 bases are shared with TRBD2. The germline CDR1 and CDR2 sequences are SGHAT and FQNNGV. This CDR3 comprises 18 residues. Trimming removed 5 bases from V and 7 bases from J; junction bases left unmatched: 12. Here the CDR3 reads CASSRPGLAGGSKNEQFF. Written as DNA, the CDR3 is TGTGCCAGCAGCCGTCCGGGACTAGCGGGAGGAAGTAAGAATGAGCAGTTCTTC.

The CDR3 region has the DNA TGCAGCGTCGAGCCGAGACAGGGTCGGCAAGAGACCCAGTACTTC. This codes for CSVEPRQGRQETQYF. The chain employs TRBV29-1 and TRBJ2-5; 7 nucleotides align to TRBD1. The CDR3 has 15 amino acids. CDR1 is SQVTM and CDR2 is ANQGSEA in the germline V gene. V shed 6 bases and J 2 bases; nucleotides not matched to a gene: 12.

V gene TRBV4-1 combines with J gene TRBJ2-5; 8 bases line up with TRBD2. The CDR3 covers 16 residues. Germline CDR1 and CDR2: MGHRA and YSYEKL. V gave up 1 base and J gave up 5 bases; unmatched junction bases: 9. CDR3 nucleotide sequence: TGCGCCAGCAGCCAAGCCCCGGGAGGGATCTGGGAGACCCAGTACTTC. This codes for CASSQAPGGIWETQYF.

V is TRBV27 and J is TRBJ2-7, with a tentative D call TRBD2 (7 bases). V lost 6 bases to trimming and J lost 5 bases, with 14 bases between them. The germline V gene encodes CDR1 MNHEY and CDR2 SMNVEV (reference sequence). This CDR3 has 13 residues. CDR3 coding DNA: TGTGCCAGCAGCTGGGGGGGGCTCGACGAGCAGTACTTC. As protein: CASSWGGLDEQYF.

V usage is TRBV11-3 and J usage is TRBJ2-1, with 12 bases lining up with TRBD2. CDR3 length equals 18 residues. Germline loops: CDR1 SGHNT, CDR2 YENEEA. J lost 0 bases, V lost 5 bases, and 8 bases had no gene match. Here the CDR3 reads CASSPWTSGMSSYNEQFF. The CDR3 nucleotides read TGTGCCAGCAGCCCTTGGACTAGCGGGATGAGCTCCTACAATGAGCAGTTCTTC.

The V gene is TRBV14, the J gene TRBJ2-7, with unresolved D. The CDR3 consists of 14 residues. Germline V lookup: CDR1 SGHDN, CDR2 FVKESK. Trimming took 1 base from V and 2 from J, leaving 9 bases between them. CDR3 sequence (DNA): TGTGCCAGCAGCCAAGTGGCGGCCGCCTACGAGCAGTACTTC. It encodes CASSQVAAAYEQYF.

This clone was seen once. The chain employs TRBV27 and TRBJ2-7, with TRBD1 matching over 7 bases. This CDR3 has 13 amino acids. Germline CDR1 is MNHEY and CDR2 is SMNVEV (reference sequence). J lost 2 bases, V lost 5 bases, and 3 bases had no gene match. CDR3 coding DNA: TGTGCCAGCAGTGCCGACAGGGCCTACGAGCAGTACTTC. Amino acids: CASSADRAYEQYF.

This rearrangement joins TRBV7-3 to TRBJ2-3; D is undetermined. The length of the CDR3 is 14 residues. With 1 base removed from V and 6 bases from J, the gap between germline ends came to 11 bases. Germline lookup yields CDR1 SGHTA and CDR2 FQGTGA. CDR3 bases: TGTGCCAGCAGCTTAATGGGCCCCGCGGATACGCAGTATTTT. This codes for CASSLMGPADTQYF.

The CDR3 DNA reads as TGTGCCAGCACCTCTAAAAACTATGGCTACACCTTC. Translation: CASTSKNYGYTF. J is TRBJ1-2 and V is TRBV28; D not resolved. The CDR3 runs to 12 residues. CDR1 and CDR2 from the germline V gene are MDHEN and SYDVKM. V gave up 7 bases and J gave up 2 bases, with 8 bases separating them.

In this sample, this clone turned up once. The V call is TRBV5-1, the J call TRBJ2-7, with TRBD2 matching 7 bases. Germline CDR1 reads SGHRS; CDR2 reads YFSETQ. The CDR3 sequence is 15 residues long. V gave up 0 bases and J gave up 2 bases; unmatched junction bases: 5. CDR3 coding DNA: TGCGCCAGCAGCTTGGCCTTTGCGGGGGCCTACGAGCAGTACTTC. It translates to CASSLAFAGAYEQYF.

The V call is TRBV15, the J call TRBJ1-1; D is ambiguous. The CDR3 covers 15 residues. The ends were cut back, 1 base at V and 1 base at J, with 10 bases in the middle. Per the germline V gene, CDR1 is LNHNV and CDR2 is YYDKDF (reference sequence). In DNA, the CDR3 is TGTGCCACCAGCAGAGTAGTCTCCCCGAACACTGAAGCTTTCTTT. This encodes CATSRVVSPNTEAFF.

V and J are TRBV6-6 and TRBJ1-4; D is undetermined. CDR3 size: 16 residues. V was cut by 10 bases and J by 8 bases, with 26 bases left in between. Germline-derived CDR1 and CDR2 are MNHNY and SVGAGI (reference sequence). This CDR3 is CAIEKRGQNYREKLFF. CDR3 DNA: TGTGCCATCGAAAAACGAGGTCAGAACTATAGGGAAAAACTGTTTTTT.

The chain is built from TRBV10-3 and TRBJ2-2; 9 bases match TRBD1. The CDR3 loop spans 16 amino acids. V lost 4 bases and J lost 8; bases outside the gene matches: 11. Per the germline V gene, CDR1 is ENHRY and CDR2 is SYGVKD. CDR3 nucleotide sequence: TGTGCCATCAGTGCCTCGACAGGGGGAAGTATAGGGGAGCTGTTTTTT. Protein sequence: CAISASTGGSIGELFF.

The V call is TRBV2, the J call TRBJ2-2; 10 bases agree with TRBD2. Germline V gene data show CDR1 as SNHLY and CDR2 as FYNNEI. The CDR3 consists of 15 residues. The V segment lost 7 bases and the J segment 2 bases; nucleotides outside the gene matches: 4. The CDR3 nucleotides are TGTGCCAGCACGGGACTAGCGATCAACACCGGGGAGCTGTTTTTT. It codes for CASTGLAINTGELFF.